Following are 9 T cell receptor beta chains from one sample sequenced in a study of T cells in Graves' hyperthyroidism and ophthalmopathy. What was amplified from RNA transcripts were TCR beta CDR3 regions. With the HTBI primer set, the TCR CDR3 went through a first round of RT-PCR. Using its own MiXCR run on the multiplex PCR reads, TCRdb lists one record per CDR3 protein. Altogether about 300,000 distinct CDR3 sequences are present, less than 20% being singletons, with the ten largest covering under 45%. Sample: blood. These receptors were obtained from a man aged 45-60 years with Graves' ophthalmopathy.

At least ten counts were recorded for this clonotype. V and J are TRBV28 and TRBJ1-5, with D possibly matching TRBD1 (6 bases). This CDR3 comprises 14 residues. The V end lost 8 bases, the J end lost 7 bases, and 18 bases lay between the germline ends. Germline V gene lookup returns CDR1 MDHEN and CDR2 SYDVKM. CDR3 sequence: CASLGGSRGQPQHF. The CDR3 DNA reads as TGTGCCAGCCTAGGGGGTAGCAGGGGACAGCCCCAGCATTTT.

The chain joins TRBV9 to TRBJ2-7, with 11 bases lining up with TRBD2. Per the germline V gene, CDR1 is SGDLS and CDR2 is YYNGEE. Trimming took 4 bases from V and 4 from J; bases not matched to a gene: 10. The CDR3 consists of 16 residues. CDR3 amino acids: CASSTGTSGTFYEQYF. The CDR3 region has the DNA TGTGCCAGCAGCACAGGGACTAGCGGTACTTTTTACGAGCAGTACTTC.

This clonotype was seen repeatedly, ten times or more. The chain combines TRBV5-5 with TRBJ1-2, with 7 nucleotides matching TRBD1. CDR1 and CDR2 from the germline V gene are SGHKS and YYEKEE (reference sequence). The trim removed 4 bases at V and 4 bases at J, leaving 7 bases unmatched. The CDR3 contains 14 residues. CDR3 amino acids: CASSADRVGYGYTF. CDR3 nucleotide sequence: TGTGCCAGCAGCGCAGACAGGGTTGGCTATGGCTACACCTTC.

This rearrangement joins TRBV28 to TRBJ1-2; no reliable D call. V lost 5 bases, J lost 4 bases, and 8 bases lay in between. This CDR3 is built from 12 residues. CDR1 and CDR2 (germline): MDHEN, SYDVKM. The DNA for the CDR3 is TGTGCCAGCAGTACCCGTGGCTATGGCTACACCTTC. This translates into CASSTRGYGYTF.

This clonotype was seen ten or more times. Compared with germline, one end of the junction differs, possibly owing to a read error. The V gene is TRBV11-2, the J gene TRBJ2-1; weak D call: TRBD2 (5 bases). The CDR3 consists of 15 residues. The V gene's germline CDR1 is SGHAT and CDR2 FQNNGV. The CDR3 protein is CASSLERASSNEQFF. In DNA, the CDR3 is TGTGCCAGCAGCTTAGAGCGGGCCTCCTCCAATGAGCAGTTCTTC.

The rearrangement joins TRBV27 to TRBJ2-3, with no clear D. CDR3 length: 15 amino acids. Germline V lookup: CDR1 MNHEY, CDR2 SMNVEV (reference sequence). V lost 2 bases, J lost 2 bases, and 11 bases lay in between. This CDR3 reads CASSLDFRYTDTQYF. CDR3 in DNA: TGTGCCAGCAGTTTAGACTTTAGATACACAGATACGCAGTATTTT.

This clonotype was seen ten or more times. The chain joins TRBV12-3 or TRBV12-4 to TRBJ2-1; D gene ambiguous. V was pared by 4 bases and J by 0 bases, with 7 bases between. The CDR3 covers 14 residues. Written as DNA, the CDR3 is TGTGCCAGCAGTTGGACGAGCTCCTACAATGAGCAGTTCTTC. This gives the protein CASSWTSSYNEQFF.

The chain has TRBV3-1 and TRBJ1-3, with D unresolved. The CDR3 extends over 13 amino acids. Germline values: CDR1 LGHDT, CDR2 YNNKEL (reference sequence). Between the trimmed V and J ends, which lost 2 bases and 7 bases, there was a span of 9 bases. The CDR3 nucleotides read TGTGCCAGCAGCCAAAGTCGGAGCAACACCATATATTTT. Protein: CASSQSRSNTIYF.

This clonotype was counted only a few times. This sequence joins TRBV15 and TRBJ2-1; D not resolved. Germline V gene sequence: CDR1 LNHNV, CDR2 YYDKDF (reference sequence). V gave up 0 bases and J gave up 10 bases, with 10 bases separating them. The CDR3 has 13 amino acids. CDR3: CATSRDGIGEQFF. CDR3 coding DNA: TGTGCCACCAGCAGAGATGGTATCGGGGAGCAGTTCTTC.